This entry lists 26 T cell receptor beta chains sequenced from one sample in a study of T cells in women clearing cervical HPV infection. Assay used: immunoSEQ multiplex PCR; TCRdb lists only in-frame clones, some missing. The listing contains 30,000 to 50,000 clones. Sequenced input: blood buffy coat. Receptors were obtained from a woman between 18 and 69 years old with a cervical HPV16 infection that either progressed to CIN3+ or cleared (not recorded which).

About this clone itself: The sequence runs out 3 residues before the end of the CDR3; the remainder is reconstructed from the germline J gene. The rearrangement uses TRBV6-1 and TRBJ1-4; D is uncertain. From germline, CDR1 is MNHNS and CDR2 SASEGT. V gave up 4 bases and J gave up 8 bases, with 11 bases separating them. This CDR3 is built from 13 residues. CDR3 DNA, as far as it was read: TGTGCCAGCAGTGCAGGCTTAGAGGAAAAA. The encoded protein is CASSAGLEEK. The CDR3 in its entirety is CASSAGLEEKLFF.

CDR3 sequence: CASSQDSGTGRGYTF. Partial CDR3 DNA: TGTGCCAGCAGCCAAGATTCCGGGACTGGGCGTGGC. The chain uses TRBV3-1 (or the pseudogene TRBV3-2) and TRBJ1-2; tentatively, D is TRBD1 (5 bases). Read sequence stops 3 residues before the CDR3 end, and the germline J gene provides the missing end. This CDR3 is 15 amino acids long. Per the germline V gene, CDR1 is LGHDT and CDR2 is YNNKEL (reference sequence). V lost 0 bases and J 7 bases, leaving 15 bases between the germline ends.

As concerns this clone: The read terminates 3 residues before the CDR3 end, so the remaining end is supplied by the germline J gene. The chain combines TRBV6-2 or TRBV6-3 with TRBJ1-2; tentative D call: TRBD1 (5 bases). The length of the CDR3 is 15 residues. The germline gives CDR1 MNHEY, CDR2 SVGEGT. With 7 bases removed from V and 0 bases from J, the gap between germline ends came to 15 bases. The CDR3 DNA, read in part, is TGTGCCAGCATATTTTCGACAGTTACTAACTATGGC. Translated, it gives CASIFSTVTNYG. The CDR3 as a whole reads CASIFSTVTNYGYTF.

Regarding this clone: Sequencing ends 3 residues short of the CDR3 end; the germline J gene provides the rest. The chain recombines TRBV16 with TRBJ2-7; 7 bases are shared with TRBD1. Germline V gene sequence: CDR1 KGHSY, CDR2 FQNENV. V shed 0 bases, J shed 6 bases, and the junction held 2 bases outside the gene matches. This CDR3 has 13 residues. CDR3 amino acids: CASSQSTGSEQYF. Incomplete CDR3 DNA: TGTGCCAGCAGCCAATCGACAGGGAGCGAG.

Worth noting for this clone: The CDR3 end is not reached by the read, which stops 3 residues before it; the germline J gene fills it in. The rearrangement links TRBV19 to TRBJ1-1; 9 nucleotides agree with TRBD1. The CDR3 has 16 amino acids. Trimming cost V 1 base and J 4 bases; bases outside gene matches: 7. The germline gives CDR1 LNHDA, CDR2 SQIVND (reference sequence). The CDR3 reads CASSIGRGQGVTEAFF. The DNA read from the CDR3 is TGTGCCAGTAGTATAGGCAGGGGACAGGGAGTCACTGAA.

A remark on this clone: One end of the junction varies from germline; a read error may be responsible. CDR3: CASSLGTGGSGELFF. CDR3 DNA, as far as it was read: TGTGCTAGCAGCTTAGGGACAGGGGGCTCCGGGGAG. The gene calls are TRBV7-7 and TRBJ2-2; TRBD1 aligns across 12 bases. The read stops 3 residues short of the end of the CDR3; the missing end is completed from the germline J gene. The CDR3 is 15 residues long. Germline CDR1 is SSHAT and CDR2 is FNYEAQ (reference sequence). The complete variable domain, with remaining parts taken from reference TRBV7-7 and TRBJ2-2, reads GAGVSQSPRYKVTKRGQDVTLRCDPISSHATLYWYQQALGQGPEFLTYFNYEAQPDKSGLPSDRFSAERPEGSISTLTIQRTEQRDSAMYRCASSLGTGGSGELFFGEGSRLTVL.

Remarks on this clone: The sequence runs out 3 residues before the end of the CDR3; the remainder is reconstructed from the germline J gene. The chain joins TRBV19 to TRBJ2-3; a possible D gene is TRBD2 (6 bases). This CDR3 region has 13 residues. The V end lost 10 bases, the J end lost 5 bases, and 16 bases lay between the germline ends. Germline V gene data show CDR1 as LNHDA and CDR2 as SQIVND (reference sequence). Here the CDR3 reads CATTRGSVDTQYF. CDR3 DNA, as far as it was read: TGTGCCACCACACGGGGGTCGGTAGATACG.

Details on this clone: The CDR3 end falls 3 residues outside the read, so it is completed with the germline J gene. The chain recombines TRBV12-5 with TRBJ1-2; TRBD1 matches at 7 bases. Germline lookup yields CDR1 LGHNT and CDR2 FRNRAP. The CDR3 spans 15 residues. CDR3 loop: CASGLANRGMKGYTF. CDR3 DNA, as far as it was read: TGTGCTAGTGGTTTGGCCAACAGGGGTATGAAGGGC. The whole variable domain, filled in from reference TRBV12-5 and TRBJ1-2, reads DARVTQTPRHKVTEMGQEVTMRCQPILGHNTVFWYRQTMMQGLELLAYFRNRAPLDDSGMPKDRFSAEMPDATLATLKIQPSEPRDSAVYFCASGLANRGMKGYTFGSGTRLTVV.

About this clone: The CDR3 is cut off 3 residues early in the read; its end comes from the germline J gene. The chain is built from TRBV9 and TRBJ2-7; D might be TRBD2 (6 bases). Germline V gene data show CDR1 as SGDLS and CDR2 as YYNGEE. There are 16 residues in the CDR3. Trimming shortened V by 1 base and J by 5 bases, and 19 bases separated the two germline ends. The part of the CDR3 DNA that was read is TGTGCCAGCAGCGTATTTAGCGGTGAAGGTGGGGACGAG. It translates to CASSVFSGEGGDE. The full CDR3 reads CASSVFSGEGGDEQYF.

Worth noting for this clone: The sequenced fragment ends 3 residues before the CDR3 boundary, so the rest is inferred from the germline J gene. The chain recombines TRBV11-2 with TRBJ1-2; D is perhaps TRBD1 (5 bases). CDR3 length: 13 amino acids. The V and J ends lost 1 base and 7 bases respectively, with 10 bases between them. Germline V gene sequence: CDR1 SGHAT, CDR2 FQNNGV. CDR3 residues: CASSLAGISGYTF. The DNA read from the CDR3 is TGTGCCAGCAGCTTAGCAGGGATTAGTGGC.

A remark on this clone: Read data end 3 residues before the CDR3 end; the end is taken from the germline J gene. The chain uses TRBV5-1 and TRBJ1-1; D possibly corresponds to TRBD1 (5 bases). The CDR3 covers 14 residues. Germline CDR1 is SGHRS and CDR2 is YFSETQ. Trimming removed 1 base from V and 3 bases from J, with 10 bases in between. The CDR3 sequence: CASSLSPGDTEAFF. Partial CDR3 DNA: TGCGCCAGCAGCTTGAGTCCGGGGGACACTGAA.

As regards this clone: From the germline J gene comes the end of the CDR3, since the read stops 3 residues before it. This chain connects TRBV18 to TRBJ1-4; 7 bases line up with TRBD1. The CDR3 consists of 15 residues. CDR1 KGHSH and CDR2 LQKENI come from the germline V gene. V lost 3 bases and J lost 0; bases outside the gene matches: 1. The sequenced CDR3 bases are TGTGCCAGCTCACCGGGACAGTCAACTAATGAAAAA. Protein product: CASSPGQSTNEK. The full CDR3 protein reads CASSPGQSTNEKLFF.

Notes on this clone: The CDR3 end lies 3 residues beyond the end of the read and is filled in from the germline J gene. The chain links TRBV12-3 or TRBV12-4 to TRBJ1-5, with D maybe TRBD1 (5 bases). CDR3 size: 14 residues. V was cut by 1 base and J by 2 bases, with 6 bases left in between. The sequenced CDR3 bases are TGTGCCAGCAGTTTAGGGGGGGGCAATCAGCCC. This translates into CASSLGGGNQP. The entire CDR3 protein is CASSLGGGNQPQHF.

Comments on this clone: The CDR3 is cut off 3 residues early in the read; its end comes from the germline J gene. V usage is TRBV9 and J usage is TRBJ1-4, with a tentative D call TRBD1 (5 bases). V was trimmed by 4 bases and J by 4 bases, leaving 8 bases between them. The CDR3 contains 13 residues. Germline assignment: CDR1 SGDLS and CDR2 YYNGEE. The CDR3 sequence is CASSSQVNEKLFF. Incomplete CDR3 DNA: TGTGCCAGCAGCTCACAGGTTAATGAAAAA.

Note on this clone: The read terminates 3 residues before the CDR3 end, so the remaining end is supplied by the germline J gene. The V gene is TRBV11-2, the J gene TRBJ2-7; D might be TRBD1 (6 bases). Trimming removed 5 bases at V and 2 bases at J, with 10 bases between. This CDR3 is built from 13 residues. CDR1 is SGHAT, CDR2 FQNNGV, per germline. Partial CDR3 DNA: TGTGCCAGCAGCCCCGACAGGACCTACGAG. It translates to CASSPDRTYE. The CDR3 in full is CASSPDRTYEQYF.

About this clone itself: The read comes to an end 3 residues before the CDR3 does, leaving the germline J gene to fill in the end. This chain uses TRBV19 with TRBJ2-7, with D possibly matching TRBD1 (7 bases). The CDR3 has 14 amino acids. The germline V and J ends were trimmed by 4 bases and 2 bases, with 12 bases remaining between them. Germline V gene sequence: CDR1 LNHDA, CDR2 SQIVND (reference sequence). The CDR3 sequence: CASSTPRGAYEQYF. The covered CDR3 bases are TGTGCCAGTAGTACGCCCAGGGGGGCCTACGAG.

In the case of this clone: The sequence runs out 3 residues before the end of the CDR3; the remainder is reconstructed from the germline J gene. The chain is built from TRBV20-1 and TRBJ1-2, with D perhaps matching TRBD1 (5 bases). CDR3 length: 12 amino acids. The germline V and J ends were trimmed by 2 bases and 7 bases, with 11 bases remaining between them. Germline V gene sequence: CDR1 DFQATT, CDR2 SNEGSKA (reference sequence). Here the CDR3 reads CSARTRVGGYTF. The part of the CDR3 DNA that was read is TGCAGTGCTAGAACCAGGGTGGGTGGC.

In the case of this clone: The DNA ends 3 residues before the CDR3 does, and the rest of the CDR3 is filled in from the germline J gene. The chain joins TRBV2 to TRBJ2-1; 11 nucleotides line up with TRBD1. The CDR3 covers 16 residues. Germline V lookup: CDR1 SNHLY, CDR2 FYNNEI. Germline trimming cut 0 bases from V and 6 bases from J; bases unmatched to any gene: 4. CDR3 loop: CASSEAEDRGLNEQFF. The covered CDR3 bases are TGTGCCAGCAGTGAAGCAGAGGACAGGGGGCTCAATGAG. The whole variable domain, filled in from reference TRBV2 and TRBJ2-1, reads EPEVTQTPSHQVTQMGQEVILRCVPISNHLYFYWYRQILGQKVEFLVSFYNNEISEKSEIFDDQFSVERPDGSNFTLKIRSTKLEDSAMYFCASSEAEDRGLNEQFFGPGTRLTVL.

As to this clone: The missing CDR3 end, 3 residues past where the read stops, is filled in from the germline J gene. This chain joins TRBV5-1 and TRBJ1-1, with a possible D match to TRBD1 (6 bases). Germline CDR1 reads SGHRS; CDR2 reads YFSETQ. V lost 4 bases, J lost 2 bases, and 15 bases lay in between. The CDR3 runs 15 residues. The DNA read from the CDR3 is TGCGCCAGCAGCCCAGTGACAGGTCCAAACACTGAA. As protein: CASSPVTGPNTE. The whole CDR3 sequence reads CASSPVTGPNTEAFF. The whole variable domain, filled in from reference TRBV5-1 and TRBJ1-1, reads KAGVTQTPRYLIKTRGQQVTLSCSPISGHRSVSWYQQTPGQGLQFLFEYFSETQRNKGNFPGRFSGRQFSNSRSEMNVSTLELGDSALYLCASSPVTGPNTEAFFGQGTRLTVV.

Concerning this clone itself: The read terminates 3 residues ahead of where the CDR3 ends, so the germline J gene completes it. The rearrangement links TRBV18 to TRBJ2-7; tentatively, D is TRBD1 (6 bases). V lost 5 bases, J lost 3 bases, and 17 bases lay in between. The germline V gene has CDR1 KGHSH and CDR2 LQKENI. CDR3 length equals 15 residues. The CDR3 sequence: CASSSNRGQHYEQYF. CDR3 DNA, as far as it was read: TGTGCCAGCTCATCTAACAGAGGACAGCACTACGAG.

In regard to this clone: The sequenced fragment ends 3 residues before the CDR3 boundary, so the rest is inferred from the germline J gene. The rearrangement uses TRBV5-1 and TRBJ1-3; 9 bases match TRBD1. The CDR3 runs to 14 residues. CDR1 and CDR2 from the germline V gene are SGHRS and YFSETQ. The trim removed 4 bases at V and 4 bases at J, leaving 3 bases unmatched. Incomplete CDR3 DNA: TGCGCCAGCAGCCGGACAGGGGCAGGAAACACC. Amino acid sequence: CASSRTGAGNT. The whole CDR3 sequence reads CASSRTGAGNTIYF.

Regarding this clone: The read terminates 3 residues ahead of where the CDR3 ends, so the germline J gene completes it. The chain has TRBV19 and TRBJ1-5; TRBD1 aligns across 9 bases. The germline V gene encodes CDR1 LNHDA and CDR2 SQIVND (reference sequence). The CDR3 runs to 19 residues. V shed 7 bases and J 0 bases; nucleotides not matched to a gene: 16. The CDR3 bases that were read are TGTGCCAGTATGCCCCAAAGGACAGGGGCGGGATATAGCAATCAGCCC. Encoded protein: CASMPQRTGAGYSNQP. The full CDR3 sequence reads CASMPQRTGAGYSNQPQHF.

For this clone: The read ends 3 residues early relative to the CDR3; the germline J gene fills the gap. The V gene is TRBV23-1, the J gene TRBJ1-5, with 8 bases aligning to TRBD1. TRBV23-1 is filed as an ORF, its function uncertain. This CDR3 region has 17 residues. The V and J ends lost 0 bases and 1 base, in that order; junction bases with no gene match: 5. CDR3 DNA, as far as it was read: TGCGCCAGCAGTCAATCAGAGAGGACAGGGAGCAATCAGCCC. It specifies CASSQSERTGSNQP. The full CDR3 reads CASSQSERTGSNQPQHF.

On this clone: The read gets to within 3 residues of the CDR3 end, and the germline J gene fills in the rest. The chain joins TRBV29-1 to TRBJ2-7; D might be TRBD1 (5 bases). V was clipped by 1 base and J by 1 base, with 11 bases between them. This CDR3 contains 14 residues. Per germline, CDR1 SQVTM and CDR2 ANQGSEA. The part of the CDR3 DNA that was read is TGCAGCGTTGAAGGTGGGGCGGAATCCTACGAG. Encoded protein: CSVEGGAESYE. In full, the CDR3 is CSVEGGAESYEQYF.

CDR3 DNA, as far as it was read: TGTGCCAGCAGTCCTCGGCCCCTAGCGGGCGAAGAGACC. Translation: CASSPRPLAGEET. The CDR3 reads in full as CASSPRPLAGEETQYF. V is TRBV12-3 or TRBV12-4 and J is TRBJ2-5, with 8 bases identical to TRBD2. Read data end 3 residues before the CDR3 end; the end is taken from the germline J gene. CDR3 length: 16 residues. The V segment lost 5 bases and the J segment 3 bases; nucleotides outside the gene matches: 11.

Points on this clone: The read stops 3 residues short of the end of the CDR3; the missing end is completed from the germline J gene. This rearrangement joins TRBV19 to TRBJ2-7, with TRBD2 as a possible D gene (6 bases). This CDR3 region has 13 residues. Trimming cost V 5 bases and J 6 bases, with 14 bases left between them. Germline V gives CDR1 LNHDA, CDR2 SQIVND (reference sequence). CDR3 sequence: CASSAQGGVEQYF. The covered CDR3 bases are TGTGCCAGTAGTGCCCAGGGAGGCGTCGAG.